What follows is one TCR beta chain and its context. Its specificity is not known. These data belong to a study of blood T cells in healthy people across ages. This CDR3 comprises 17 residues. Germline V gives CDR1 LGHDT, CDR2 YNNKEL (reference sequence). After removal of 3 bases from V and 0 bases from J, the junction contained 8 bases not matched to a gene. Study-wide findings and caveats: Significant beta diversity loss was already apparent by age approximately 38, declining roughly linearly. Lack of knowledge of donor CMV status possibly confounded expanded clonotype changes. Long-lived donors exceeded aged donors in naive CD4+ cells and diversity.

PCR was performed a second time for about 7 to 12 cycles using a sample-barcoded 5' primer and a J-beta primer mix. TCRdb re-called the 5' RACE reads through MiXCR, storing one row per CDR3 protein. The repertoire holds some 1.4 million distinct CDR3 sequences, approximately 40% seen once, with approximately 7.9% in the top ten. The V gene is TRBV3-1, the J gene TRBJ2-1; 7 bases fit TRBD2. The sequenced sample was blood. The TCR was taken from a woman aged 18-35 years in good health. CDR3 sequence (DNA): TGTGCCAGCAGCCACCCCTTGGGGGGGAGCTCCTACAATGAGCAGTTCTTC. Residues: CASSHPLGGSSYNEQFF.